These 12 T cell receptor beta chains were all obtained from the same sample, sequenced in a study of T-cell reconstitution after alpha-beta-depleted transplantation in children. A library of TCRbeta sequences, prepared with unique molecular identifiers, was generated. TCRdb analysed the PCR reads with MiXCR anew, one entry per CDR3 protein. The data hold about 72,000 distinct CDR3 sequences, with just under 7.5% observed a single time. The sample in question was PBMCs from the stem cell graft donor, obtained from the stem cell graft. The receptors originated from a human donor who donated a stem cell graft to a child with acute lymphoblastic leukemia.

In its sample, this clonotype was seen many times. Written as DNA, the CDR3 is TGTGCCAGCAGAGGGGGACTTCCCACCGGGGAGCTGTTTTTT. Translated: CASRGGLPTGELFF. The rearrangement uses TRBV7-9 and TRBJ2-2; tentatively, D is TRBD1 or TRBD2 (6 bases each). Trimming stripped 6 bases from V and 4 bases from J, with 12 bases between. CDR3 length: 14 amino acids. Germline V gene data show CDR1 as SEHNR and CDR2 as FQNEAQ (reference sequence).

This clonotype was seen many times. This chain uses TRBV5-1 with TRBJ2-2; D might be TRBD1 or TRBD2, each matching 5 bases. The CDR3 loop spans 15 amino acids. V was trimmed by 4 bases and J by 4 bases, leaving 14 bases between them. Germline V gene lookup returns CDR1 SGHRS and CDR2 YFSETQ. The CDR3 coding sequence is TGCGCCAGCAGCCCTGCGAGGGGAAGCACCGGGGAGCTGTTTTTT. It yields the protein CASSPARGSTGELFF.

The chain links TRBV7-8 to TRBJ2-5; TRBD2 aligns across 11 bases. The CDR3 is 15 residues long. J lost 4 bases, V lost 5 bases, and 6 bases had no gene match. Germline CDR1 reads SGHVS; CDR2 reads FQNEAQ. CDR3: CASSIRLAGTETQYF. CDR3 DNA: TGTGCCAGCAGCATTAGACTAGCGGGAACAGAGACCCAGTACTTC.

This clonotype occurred many times. The rearrangement uses TRBV28 and TRBJ2-7, with 8 bases aligning to TRBD1. The CDR3 spans 17 residues. J gave up 5 bases and V 2 bases, and 14 bases lay outside the gene matches. Germline CDR1 reads MDHEN; CDR2 reads SYDVKM. The CDR3 DNA reads TGTGCCAGCAGTTTACTTTTTCCAGGGGGCGCAATAAACGAGCAGTACTTC. It yields the protein CASSLLFPGGAINEQYF.

As regards this clonotype: A read error may produce the germline difference seen at one junction end. The CDR3 DNA follows: TGTGCCAGCAGCGCTGGCGGGACAGGGAATTCACCCCTCAACTTT. Translation: CASSAGGTGNSPLNF. The chain uses TRBV7-9 and TRBJ1-6, with 9 bases fitting TRBD1. Germline V lookup: CDR1 SEHNR, CDR2 FQNEAQ (reference sequence). The CDR3 is 15 amino acids.

This clonotype appeared many times. This chain connects TRBV5-1 to TRBJ2-6; D uncertain. Trimming took 6 bases from V and 0 from J, leaving 13 bases between them. Germline lookup yields CDR1 SGHRS and CDR2 YFSETQ. The CDR3 length is 16 residues. The CDR3 reads CASKTEAYSGANVLTF. As DNA, the CDR3 is TGCGCCAGCAAAACAGAGGCTTACTCTGGGGCCAACGTCCTGACTTTC.

This chain links TRBV5-4 with TRBJ1-1; D not resolved. Germline V gene lookup returns CDR1 SGHNT and CDR2 YYREEE (reference sequence). This CDR3 region has 16 residues. V lost 0 bases to trimming and J lost 1 base, with 13 bases between them. The CDR3 bases are TGTGCCAGCAGCTTGGCGGGGTTGGTTAAGAACACTGAAGCTTTCTTT. It is translated as CASSLAGLVKNTEAFF.

In its sample, this clonotype was seen many times. This chain joins TRBV7-2 and TRBJ2-5; TRBD2 is a possible D gene (6 bases). From germline, CDR1 is SGHTA and CDR2 FQGNSA. The CDR3 has 14 amino acids. V lost 5 bases and J lost 0, with 10 bases in between. DNA of the CDR3: TGTGCCAGCAGCCGGGACTTTCACCAAGAGACCCAGTACTTC. Its translation: CASSRDFHQETQYF.

The table lists this clonotype with many counts. The chain combines TRBV7-9 with TRBJ1-5; tentatively, D is TRBD1 (6 bases). Trimming took off 2 bases at V and 4 bases at J, with 15 bases between the two ends. Looked up from germline, CDR1 is SEHNR and CDR2 is FQNEAQ (reference sequence). The CDR3 has 16 amino acids. The CDR3 bases are TGTGCCAGCAGCTTACTGCAGGGGCCGGGAAATCAGCCCCAGCATTTT. This encodes CASSLLQGPGNQPQHF.

This clonotype has a handful of counts. The junction and the germline gene differ at one end; a read error may be behind it. The chain joins TRBV7-7 to TRBJ2-1; no firm D call. The CDR3 extends over 18 amino acids. Per the germline V gene, CDR1 is SSHAT and CDR2 is FNYEAQ (reference sequence). CDR3 sequence reads: CASSLEPAGPPAYNEQFF. The CDR3 region has the DNA TGTGCTAGCAGCTTAGAACCGGCAGGACCCCCTGCCTACAATGAGCAGTTCTTC.

This clonotype was counted a few times. J is TRBJ2-7 and V is TRBV10-3; D may correspond to TRBD1 or TRBD2 (5 bases each). The CDR3 has 13 amino acids. Germline CDR1 and CDR2: ENHRY and SYGVKD. V gave up 0 bases and J gave up 3 bases, with 6 bases separating them. CDR3 in amino acids: CAISESGGYEQYF. The CDR3 DNA follows: TGTGCCATCAGTGAGTCTGGGGGCTACGAGCAGTACTTC.

The chain is built from TRBV19 and TRBJ1-5; 12 nucleotides match TRBD1. Unmatched junction bases numbered 9, after V lost 3 bases and J lost 6 bases. Germline CDR1 reads LNHDA; CDR2 reads SQIVND (reference sequence). This CDR3 contains 17 residues. For the CDR3, the DNA is TGTGCCAGTAGTATGGGACAGGGGGCGAGTTCGGGTCAGCCCCAGCATTTT. Translated: CASSMGQGASSGQPQHF.